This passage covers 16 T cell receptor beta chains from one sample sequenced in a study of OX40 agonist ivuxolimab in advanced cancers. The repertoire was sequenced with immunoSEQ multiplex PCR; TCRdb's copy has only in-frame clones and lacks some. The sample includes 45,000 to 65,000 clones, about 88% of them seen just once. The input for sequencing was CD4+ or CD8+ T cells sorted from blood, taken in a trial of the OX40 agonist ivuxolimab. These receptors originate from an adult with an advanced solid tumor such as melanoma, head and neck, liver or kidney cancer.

CDR3 amino acids: CASTEGVGEQYF. The CDR3 nucleotides are TGTGCCAGCACCGAGGGGGTCGGCGAGCAGTACTTC. The chain joins TRBV28 to TRBJ2-7; D possibly corresponds to TRBD1 (6 bases). The CDR3 covers 12 residues. Germline V CDR1 and CDR2: MDHEN, SYDVKM. The V and J ends lost 7 bases and 6 bases respectively, with 13 bases between them.

The CDR3 loop is CASSLAVGNTIYF. Written as DNA, the CDR3 is TGTGCCAGCAGTTTGGCGGTGGGAAACACCATATATTTT. The gene calls are TRBV28 and TRBJ1-3, with D unresolved. This CDR3 region has 13 residues. The V and J ends lost 3 bases and 4 bases respectively, with 7 bases between them. The germline V gene encodes CDR1 MDHEN and CDR2 SYDVKM.

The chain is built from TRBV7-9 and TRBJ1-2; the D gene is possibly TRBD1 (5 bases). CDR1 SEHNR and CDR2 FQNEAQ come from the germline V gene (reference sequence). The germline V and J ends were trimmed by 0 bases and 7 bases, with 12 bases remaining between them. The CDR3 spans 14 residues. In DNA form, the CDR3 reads TGTGCCAGCAGCTTAGCCGGCAGGGAAGGTGGCTACACCTTC. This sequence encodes CASSLAGREGGYTF.

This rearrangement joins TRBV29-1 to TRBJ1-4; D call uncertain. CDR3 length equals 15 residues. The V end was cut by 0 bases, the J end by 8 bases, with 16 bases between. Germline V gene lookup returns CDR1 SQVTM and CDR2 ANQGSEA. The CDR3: CSVEDNGISGEKLFF. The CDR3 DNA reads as TGCAGCGTTGAAGATAATGGGATATCCGGAGAAAAACTGTTTTTT.

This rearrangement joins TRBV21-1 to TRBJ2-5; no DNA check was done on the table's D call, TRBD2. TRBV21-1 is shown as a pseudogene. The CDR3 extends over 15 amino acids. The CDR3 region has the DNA TGTGCCAGCAGCAAAGGTGCGGGGAGTGGGGAGACCCAGTACTTC. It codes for CASSKGAGSGETQYF.

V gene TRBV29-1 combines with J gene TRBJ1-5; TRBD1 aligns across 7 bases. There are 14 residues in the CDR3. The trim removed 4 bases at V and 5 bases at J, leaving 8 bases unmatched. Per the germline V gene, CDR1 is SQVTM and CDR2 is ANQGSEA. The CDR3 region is CSVGDSSRDQPQHF. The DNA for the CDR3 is TGCAGCGTTGGGGACAGTTCAAGGGATCAGCCCCAGCATTTT.

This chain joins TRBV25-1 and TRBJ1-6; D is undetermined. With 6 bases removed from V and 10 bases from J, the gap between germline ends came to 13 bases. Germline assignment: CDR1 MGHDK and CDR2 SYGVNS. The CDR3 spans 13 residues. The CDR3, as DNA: TGTGCCAGCAGCAATTCGGGTGCGTCACCCCTCCACTTT. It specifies CASSNSGASPLHF.

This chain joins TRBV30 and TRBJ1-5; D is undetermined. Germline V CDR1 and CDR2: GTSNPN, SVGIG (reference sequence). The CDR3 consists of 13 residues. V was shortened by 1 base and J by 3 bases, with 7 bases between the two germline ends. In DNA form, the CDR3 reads TGTGCCTGGAGTGGAGGCAACAATCAGCCCCAGCATTTT. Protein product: CAWSGGNNQPQHF. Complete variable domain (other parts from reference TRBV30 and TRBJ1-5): SQTIHQWPATLVQPVGSPLSLECTVEGTSNPNLYWYRQAAGRGLQLLFYSVGIGQISSEVPQNLSASRPQDRQFILSSKKLLLSDSGFYLCAWSGGNNQPQHFGDGTRLSIL.

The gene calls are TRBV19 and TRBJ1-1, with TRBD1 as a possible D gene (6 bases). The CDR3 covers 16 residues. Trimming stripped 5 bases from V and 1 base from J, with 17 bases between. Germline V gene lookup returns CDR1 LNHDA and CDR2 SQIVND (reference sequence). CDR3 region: CASSVSGELRNTEAFF. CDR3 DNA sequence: TGTGCCAGTAGTGTATCAGGGGAGTTAAGGAACACTGAAGCTTTCTTT.

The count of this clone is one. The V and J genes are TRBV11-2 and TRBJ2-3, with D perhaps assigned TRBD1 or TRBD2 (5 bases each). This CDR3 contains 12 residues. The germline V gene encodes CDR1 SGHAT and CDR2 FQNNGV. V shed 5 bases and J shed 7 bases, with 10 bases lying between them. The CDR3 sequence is CASSPGPHTQYF. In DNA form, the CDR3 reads TGTGCCAGCAGCCCGGGGCCGCATACGCAGTATTTT.

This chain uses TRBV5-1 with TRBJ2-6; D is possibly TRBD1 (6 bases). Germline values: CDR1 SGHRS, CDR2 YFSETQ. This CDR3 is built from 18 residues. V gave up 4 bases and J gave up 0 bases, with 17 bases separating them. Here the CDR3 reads CASSQWTAKVSGANVLTF. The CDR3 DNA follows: TGCGCCAGCAGCCAATGGACAGCTAAAGTCTCTGGGGCCAACGTCCTGACTTTC.

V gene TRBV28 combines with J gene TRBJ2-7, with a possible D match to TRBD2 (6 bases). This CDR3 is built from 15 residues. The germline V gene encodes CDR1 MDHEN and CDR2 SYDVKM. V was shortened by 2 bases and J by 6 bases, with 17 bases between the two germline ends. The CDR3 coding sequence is TGTGCCAGCAGTTTAAGACGGATCCGGGGAGGCGAGCAGTACTTC. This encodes CASSLRRIRGGEQYF.

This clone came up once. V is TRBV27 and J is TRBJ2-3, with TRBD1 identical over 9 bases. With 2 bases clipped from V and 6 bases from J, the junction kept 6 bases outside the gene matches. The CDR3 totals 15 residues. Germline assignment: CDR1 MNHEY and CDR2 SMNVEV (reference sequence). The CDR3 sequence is CASSLRDRVWDTQYF. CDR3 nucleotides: TGTGCCAGCAGTTTAAGGGACAGGGTATGGGATACGCAGTATTTT.

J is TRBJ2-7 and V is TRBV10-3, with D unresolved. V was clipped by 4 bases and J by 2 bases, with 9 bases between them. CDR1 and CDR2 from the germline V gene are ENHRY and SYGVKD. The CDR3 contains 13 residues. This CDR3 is CAISAYSTYEQYF. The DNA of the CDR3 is TGTGCCATCAGTGCATACAGCACCTACGAGCAGTACTTC.

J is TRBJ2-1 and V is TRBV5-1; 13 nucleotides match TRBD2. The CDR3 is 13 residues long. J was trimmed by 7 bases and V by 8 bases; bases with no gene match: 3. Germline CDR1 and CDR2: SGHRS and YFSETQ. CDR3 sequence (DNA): TGCGCCAGTGAACTAGCGGGAGGGAATGAGCAGTTCTTC. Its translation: CASELAGGNEQFF.

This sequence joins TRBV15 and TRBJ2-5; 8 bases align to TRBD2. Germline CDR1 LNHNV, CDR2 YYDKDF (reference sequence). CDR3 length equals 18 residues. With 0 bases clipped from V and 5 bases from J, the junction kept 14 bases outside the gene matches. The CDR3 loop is CATSRDLSTGGPGETQYF. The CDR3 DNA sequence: TGTGCCACCAGCAGAGATCTGTCGACGGGAGGGCCGGGGGAGACCCAGTACTTC.